The T cell receptor beta chain under discussion was sequenced for a study of blood T cells in healthy people across ages. Next came a second PCR, run for 7 to 11 cycles, which used a sample-barcoded 5' primer along with a J-beta primer mix. TCRdb re-called the 5' RACE reads through MiXCR, storing one row per CDR3 protein. The sample yields 650,000 to 950,000 distinct CDR3 sequences, roughly 44% seen once. CDR3 length: 16 amino acids. CDR1 and CDR2 from the germline V gene are LGHDT and YNNKEL (reference sequence). Trimming took 0 bases from V and 11 from J, leaving 22 bases between them. The chain employs TRBV3-1 and TRBJ2-5; D unresolved. The sample consisted of blood. The clonotype was recovered from a man aged 55 to 69 in good health. CDR3 residues: CASSQDFSSVASVQYF. CDR3 nucleotides: TGTGCCAGCAGCCAAGATTTCTCCTCCGTTGCCAGCGTGCAGTACTTC.